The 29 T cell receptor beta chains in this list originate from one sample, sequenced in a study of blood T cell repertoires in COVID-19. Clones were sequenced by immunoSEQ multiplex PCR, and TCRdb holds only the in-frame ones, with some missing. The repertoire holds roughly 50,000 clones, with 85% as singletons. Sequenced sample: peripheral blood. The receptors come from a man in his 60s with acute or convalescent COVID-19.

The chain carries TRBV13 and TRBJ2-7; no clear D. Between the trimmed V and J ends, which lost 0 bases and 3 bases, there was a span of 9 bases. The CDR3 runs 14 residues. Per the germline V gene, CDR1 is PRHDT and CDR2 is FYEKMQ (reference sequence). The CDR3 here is CASSLGAIIYEQYF. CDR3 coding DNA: TGTGCCAGCAGCTTAGGGGCCATAATCTACGAGCAGTACTTC.

The CDR3 coding sequence is TGTGCCAGCAGCGACAGGGGCCTCGGGGCCAACGTCCTGACTTTC. Translated: CASSDRGLGANVLTF. The rearrangement links TRBV28 to TRBJ2-6; 8 bases agree with TRBD1. The CDR3 covers 15 residues. Germline-derived CDR1 and CDR2 are MDHEN and SYDVKM. The junction had 5 bases not matched to a gene; V was cut back by 6 bases and J by 4 bases.

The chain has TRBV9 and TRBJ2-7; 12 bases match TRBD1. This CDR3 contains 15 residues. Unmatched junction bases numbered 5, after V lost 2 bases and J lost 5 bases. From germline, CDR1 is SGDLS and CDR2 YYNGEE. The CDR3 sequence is CASSVGTGGGHEQYF. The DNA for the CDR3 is TGTGCCAGCAGCGTCGGGACAGGGGGCGGCCACGAGCAGTACTTC.

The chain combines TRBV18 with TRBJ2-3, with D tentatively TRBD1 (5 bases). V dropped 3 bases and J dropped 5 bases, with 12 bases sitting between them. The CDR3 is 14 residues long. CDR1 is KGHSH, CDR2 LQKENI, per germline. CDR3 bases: TGTGCCAGCTCACCGGGGCGGTGGGAAGATACGCAGTATTTT. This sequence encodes CASSPGRWEDTQYF.

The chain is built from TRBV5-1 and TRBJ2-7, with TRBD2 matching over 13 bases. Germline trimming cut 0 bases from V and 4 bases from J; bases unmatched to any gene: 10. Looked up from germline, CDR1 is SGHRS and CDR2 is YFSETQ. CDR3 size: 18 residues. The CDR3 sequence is CASSLATSGRKDRYEQYF. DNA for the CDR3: TGCGCCAGCAGCTTGGCGACTAGCGGGAGGAAGGATAGGTACGAGCAGTACTTC.

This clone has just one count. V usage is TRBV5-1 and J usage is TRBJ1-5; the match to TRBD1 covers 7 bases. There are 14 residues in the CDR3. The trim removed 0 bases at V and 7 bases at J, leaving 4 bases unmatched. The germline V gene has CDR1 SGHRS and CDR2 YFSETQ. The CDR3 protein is CASSLDPGGQPQHF. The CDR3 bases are TGCGCCAGCAGCTTGGATCCAGGGGGACAGCCCCAGCATTTT.

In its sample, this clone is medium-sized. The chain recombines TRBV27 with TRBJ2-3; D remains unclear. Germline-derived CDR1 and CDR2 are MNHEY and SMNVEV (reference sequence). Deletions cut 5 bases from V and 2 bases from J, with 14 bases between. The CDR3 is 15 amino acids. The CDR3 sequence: CASSLLGGYTDTQYF. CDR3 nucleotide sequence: TGTGCCAGCAGTCTCCTTGGCGGTTACACAGATACGCAGTATTTT.

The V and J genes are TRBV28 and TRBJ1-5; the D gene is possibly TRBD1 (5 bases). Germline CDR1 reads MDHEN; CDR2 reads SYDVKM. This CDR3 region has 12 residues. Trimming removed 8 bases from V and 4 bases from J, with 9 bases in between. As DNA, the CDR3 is TGTGCCAGCCAGACAGCAAATCAGCCCCAGCATTTT. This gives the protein CASQTANQPQHF.

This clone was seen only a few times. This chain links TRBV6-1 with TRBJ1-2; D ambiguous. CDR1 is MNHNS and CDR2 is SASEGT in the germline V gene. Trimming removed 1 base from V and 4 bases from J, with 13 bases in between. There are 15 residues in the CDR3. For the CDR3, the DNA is TGTGCCAGCAGTGAAGGGCGGCGGCAGATCTATGGCTACACCTTC. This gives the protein CASSEGRRQIYGYTF.

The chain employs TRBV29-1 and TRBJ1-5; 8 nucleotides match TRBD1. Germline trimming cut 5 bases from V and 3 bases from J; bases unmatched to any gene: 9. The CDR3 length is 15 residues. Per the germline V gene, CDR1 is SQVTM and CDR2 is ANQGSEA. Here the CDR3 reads CSVRVGQGINQPQHF. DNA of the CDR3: TGCAGCGTTAGAGTAGGACAGGGTATCAATCAGCCCCAGCATTTT.

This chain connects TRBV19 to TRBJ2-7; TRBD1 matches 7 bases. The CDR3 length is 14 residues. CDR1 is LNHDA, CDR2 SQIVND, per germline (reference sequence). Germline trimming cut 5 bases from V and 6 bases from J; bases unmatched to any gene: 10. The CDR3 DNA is TGTGCCAGTAGTCCCCACTCCACAGGGGTCGAGCAGTACTTC. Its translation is CASSPHSTGVEQYF.

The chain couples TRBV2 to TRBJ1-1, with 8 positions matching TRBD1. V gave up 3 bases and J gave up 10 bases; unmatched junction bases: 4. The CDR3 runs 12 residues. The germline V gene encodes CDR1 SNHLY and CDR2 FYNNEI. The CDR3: CASSETGVVAFF. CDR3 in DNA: TGTGCCAGCAGTGAGACAGGGGTCGTAGCTTTCTTT.

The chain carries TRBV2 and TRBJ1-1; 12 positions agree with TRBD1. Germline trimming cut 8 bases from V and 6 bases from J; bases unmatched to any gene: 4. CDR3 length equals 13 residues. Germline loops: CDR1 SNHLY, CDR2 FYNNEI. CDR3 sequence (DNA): TGTGCCAGCCGGGACAGGGGGCTGCCTGAAGCTTTCTTT. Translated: CASRDRGLPEAFF.

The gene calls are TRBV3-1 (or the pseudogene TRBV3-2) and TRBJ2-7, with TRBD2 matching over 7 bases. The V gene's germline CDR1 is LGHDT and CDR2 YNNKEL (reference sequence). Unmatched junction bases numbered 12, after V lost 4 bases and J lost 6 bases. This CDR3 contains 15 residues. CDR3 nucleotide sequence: TGTGCCAGCAGCCCCGCGGTGGGCGGGAGTGGCGAGCAGTACTTC. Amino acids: CASSPAVGGSGEQYF.

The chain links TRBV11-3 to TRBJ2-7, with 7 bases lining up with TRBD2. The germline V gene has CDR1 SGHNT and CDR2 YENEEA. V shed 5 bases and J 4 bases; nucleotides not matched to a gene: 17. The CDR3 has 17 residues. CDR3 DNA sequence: TGTGCCAGCAGCCGAAAGGTGCTAGCGGCACCCCGATACGAGCAGTACTTC. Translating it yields CASSRKVLAAPRYEQYF.

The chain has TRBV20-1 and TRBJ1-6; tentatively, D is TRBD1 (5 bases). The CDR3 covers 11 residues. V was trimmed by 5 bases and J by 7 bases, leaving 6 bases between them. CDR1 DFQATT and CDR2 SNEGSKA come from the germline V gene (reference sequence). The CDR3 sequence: CSAYRNSPLHF. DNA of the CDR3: TGCAGTGCTTACAGGAATTCACCCCTCCACTTT.

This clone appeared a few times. DNA of the CDR3: TGTGCCAGCTCAGAATCCCTAGCGGGAGTGAGTCTGGAGACCCAGTACTTC. Protein: CASSESLAGVSLETQYF. The chain has TRBV18 and TRBJ2-5; 10 positions agree with TRBD2. With V trimmed by 5 bases and J by 5 bases, 14 bases remained unmatched. From germline, CDR1 is KGHSH and CDR2 LQKENI. CDR3 length: 17 amino acids.

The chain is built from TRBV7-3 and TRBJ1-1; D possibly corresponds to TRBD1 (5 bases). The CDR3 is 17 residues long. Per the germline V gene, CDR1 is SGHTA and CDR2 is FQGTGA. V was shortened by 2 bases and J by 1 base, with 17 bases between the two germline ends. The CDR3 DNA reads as TGTGCCAGCAGCTTACAGCGGGTGCTCGGGGGGAACACTGAAGCTTTCTTT. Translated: CASSLQRVLGGNTEAFF.

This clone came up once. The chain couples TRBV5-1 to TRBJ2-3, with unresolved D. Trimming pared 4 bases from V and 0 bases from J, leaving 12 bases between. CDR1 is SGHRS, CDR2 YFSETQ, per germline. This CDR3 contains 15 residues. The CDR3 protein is CASSLGGRSTDTQYF. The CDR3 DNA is TGCGCCAGCAGCCTAGGCGGCCGGAGCACAGATACGCAGTATTTT.

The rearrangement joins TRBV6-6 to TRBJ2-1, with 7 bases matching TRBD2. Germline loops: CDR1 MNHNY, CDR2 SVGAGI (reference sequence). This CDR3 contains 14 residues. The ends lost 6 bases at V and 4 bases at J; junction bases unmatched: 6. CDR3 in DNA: TGTGCCAGCAGGCCGGGACTATCATACAATGAGCAGTTCTTC. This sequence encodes CASRPGLSYNEQFF.

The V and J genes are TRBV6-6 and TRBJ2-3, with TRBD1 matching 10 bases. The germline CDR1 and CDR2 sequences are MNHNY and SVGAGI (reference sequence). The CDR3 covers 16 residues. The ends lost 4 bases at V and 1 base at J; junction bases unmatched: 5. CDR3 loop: CASSSTGTGGTDTQYF. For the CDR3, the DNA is TGTGCCAGCAGTTCAACCGGGACAGGGGGCACAGATACGCAGTATTTT.

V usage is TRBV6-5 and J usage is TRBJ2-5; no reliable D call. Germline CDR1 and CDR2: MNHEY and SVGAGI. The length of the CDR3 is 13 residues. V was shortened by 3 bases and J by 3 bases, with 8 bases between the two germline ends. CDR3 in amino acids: CASSYEAKETQYF. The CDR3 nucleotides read TGTGCCAGCAGTTATGAAGCGAAAGAGACCCAGTACTTC.

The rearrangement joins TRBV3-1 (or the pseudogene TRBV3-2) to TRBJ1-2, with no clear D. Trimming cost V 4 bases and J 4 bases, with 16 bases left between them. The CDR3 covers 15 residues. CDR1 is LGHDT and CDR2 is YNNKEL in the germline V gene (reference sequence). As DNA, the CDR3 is TGTGCCAGCAGCCCCATCGAGGGAGGCCTCTATGGCTACACCTTC. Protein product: CASSPIEGGLYGYTF.

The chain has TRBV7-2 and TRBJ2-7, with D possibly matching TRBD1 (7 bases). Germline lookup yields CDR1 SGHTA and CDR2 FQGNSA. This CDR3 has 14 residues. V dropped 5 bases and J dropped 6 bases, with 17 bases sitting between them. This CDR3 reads CASSQRKQGGEQYF. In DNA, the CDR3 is TGTGCCAGCAGCCAACGGAAGCAGGGGGGCGAGCAGTACTTC. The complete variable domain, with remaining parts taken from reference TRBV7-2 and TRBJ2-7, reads GAGVSQSPSNKVTEKGKDVELRCDPISGHTALYWYRQSLGQGLEFLIYFQGNSAPDKSGLPSDRFSAERTGGSVSTLTIQRTQQEDSAVYLCASSQRKQGGEQYFGPGTRLTVT.

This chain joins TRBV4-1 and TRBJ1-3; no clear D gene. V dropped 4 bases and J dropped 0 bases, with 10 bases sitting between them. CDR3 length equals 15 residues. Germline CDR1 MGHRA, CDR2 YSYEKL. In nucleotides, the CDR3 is TGCGCCAGCAGCCGATTAGGACTCTCTGGAAACACCATATATTTT. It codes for CASSRLGLSGNTIYF.

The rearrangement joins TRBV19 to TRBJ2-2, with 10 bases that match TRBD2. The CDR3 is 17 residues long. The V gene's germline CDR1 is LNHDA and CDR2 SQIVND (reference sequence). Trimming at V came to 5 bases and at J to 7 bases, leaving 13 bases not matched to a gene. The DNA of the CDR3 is TGTGCCAGTAGTCCTACTAGCGGGAATTTGATAGGCGGGGAGCTGTTTTTT. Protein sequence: CASSPTSGNLIGGELFF.

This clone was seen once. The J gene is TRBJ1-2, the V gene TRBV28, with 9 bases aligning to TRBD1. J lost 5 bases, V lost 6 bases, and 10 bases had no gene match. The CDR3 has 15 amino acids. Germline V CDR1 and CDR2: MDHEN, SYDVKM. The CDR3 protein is CASRIRDRATYGYTF. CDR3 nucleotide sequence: TGTGCCAGCAGGATCCGGGACAGGGCGACATATGGCTACACCTTC.

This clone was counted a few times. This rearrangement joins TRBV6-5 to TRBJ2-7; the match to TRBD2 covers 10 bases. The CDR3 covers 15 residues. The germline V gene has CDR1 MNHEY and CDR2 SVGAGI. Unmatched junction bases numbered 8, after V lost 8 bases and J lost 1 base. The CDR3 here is CASSLRTSGSYEQYF. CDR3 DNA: TGTGCCAGCTCGTTGAGGACTAGCGGTTCCTACGAGCAGTACTTC.

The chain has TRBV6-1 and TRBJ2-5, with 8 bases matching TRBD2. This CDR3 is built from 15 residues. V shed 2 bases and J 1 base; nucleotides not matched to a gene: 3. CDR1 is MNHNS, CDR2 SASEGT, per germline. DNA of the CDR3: TGTGCCAGCAGTGAATGGCGGGGGGTCCAAGAGACCCAGTACTTC. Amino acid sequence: CASSEWRGVQETQYF.